This T cell receptor beta chain was documented in a study of T cell responses to AZD1222 COVID-19 vaccine. This clone was seen a few times. The antigen is not known. Whole-study findings and limits: Females made up more of the donors, who were largely white British, and clonal diversity may have come out too low. Only a handful of AZD1222 recipients, roughly 6 in all, had baseline seropositivity. Spike was spanned by vaccine-associated CD4 TCRs, which were dominant at 160-218 and 743-854.

CDR1 and CDR2 from the germline V gene are LGHDT and YNNKEL (reference sequence). The CDR3 is 16 amino acids. The ends were cut back, 4 bases at V and 0 bases at J, with 14 bases in the middle. Here immunoSEQ multiplex PCR was the method, and the copy in TCRdb shows in-frame clones only, minus some. The data contain some 150,000 clones, about nine tenths of them singletons. The V gene is TRBV3-1 (or the pseudogene TRBV3-2), the J gene TRBJ2-3; TRBD1 might be the D (5 bases). This TCR derives from an adult in good health. The sequences come from peripheral blood, collected on day 0 of MenACWY control vaccination. Here the CDR3 DNA reads TGTGCCAGCAGCCCGGCGGTGGACACAAGCACAGATACGCAGTATTTT. Protein sequence: CASSPAVDTSTDTQYF.